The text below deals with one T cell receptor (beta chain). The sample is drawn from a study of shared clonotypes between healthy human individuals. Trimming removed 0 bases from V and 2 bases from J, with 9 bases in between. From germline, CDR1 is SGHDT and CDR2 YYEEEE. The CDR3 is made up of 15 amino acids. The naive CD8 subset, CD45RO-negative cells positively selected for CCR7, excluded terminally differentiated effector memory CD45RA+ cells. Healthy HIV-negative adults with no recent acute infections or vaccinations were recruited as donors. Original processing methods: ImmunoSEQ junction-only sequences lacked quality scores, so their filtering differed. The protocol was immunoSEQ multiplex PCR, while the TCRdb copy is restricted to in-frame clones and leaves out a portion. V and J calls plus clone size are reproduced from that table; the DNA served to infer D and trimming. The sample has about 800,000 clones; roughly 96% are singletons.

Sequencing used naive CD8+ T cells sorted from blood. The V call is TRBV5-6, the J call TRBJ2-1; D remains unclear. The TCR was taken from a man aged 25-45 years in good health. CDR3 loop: CASSLGVVAYNEQFF. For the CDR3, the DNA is TGTGCCAGCAGCTTGGGGGTCGTAGCCTACAATGAGCAGTTCTTC.